These T cell receptor beta chains were read from a single sample in a study of long-term antiretroviral therapy in people with HIV. Measured with immunoSEQ multiplex PCR; TCRdb has only the in-frame clones, and not every one. The sample has tens of thousands of clones, roughly 80% seen once. Sequencing used unsorted PBMCs, obtained 1.5 years after starting antiretroviral therapy. The receptors were gathered from a young man with HIV. The CDR3 runs from the conserved cysteine through the conserved F or W. A D gene is named only where the DNA matches it firmly. Some rows mark clone size as missing; the rest say once, few, many or name a class of expanded clone.

clone size: NA; J gene: TRBJ2-3; CDR3 length: 15; D gene: NA; V gene: TRBV5-1; CDR3 DNA: TGCGCCAGCAGCCTGCAGGGCAGCACGCCAGATACGCAGTATTTT; CDR3 protein: CASSLQGSTPDTQYF
clone size: NA; J gene: TRBJ2-1; CDR3 length: 15; D gene: TRBD2; V gene: TRBV9; CDR3 DNA: TGTGCCAGCAGCCTTACTAGCGCTCTGGGGAATGAGCAGTTCTTC; CDR3 protein: CASSLTSALGNEQFF
clone size: few; J gene: TRBJ1-2; CDR3 length: 14; D gene: NA; V gene: TRBV29-1; CDR3 DNA: TGCAGCGTTGCCGGGACCACAAACAACTATGGCTACACCTTC; CDR3 protein: CSVAGTTNNYGYTF
clone size: NA; J gene: TRBJ2-6; CDR3 length: 15; D gene: NA; V gene: TRBV28; CDR3 DNA: TGTGCCAGCAGTTTAGGGGGGACTGGGGCCAACGTCCTGACTTTC; CDR3 protein: CASSLGGTGANVLTF
clone size: NA; J gene: TRBJ2-1; CDR3 length: 13; D gene: NA; V gene: TRBV27; CDR3 DNA: TGTGCCAGCAGTTTACAGGGGGGCAATGAGCAGTTCTTC; CDR3 protein: CASSLQGGNEQFF
clone size: NA; J gene: TRBJ2-2; CDR3 length: 17; D gene: TRBD2; V gene: TRBV7-9; CDR3 DNA: TGTGCCAGCAGGGACGGACTAGCGGAAAAGAACACCGGGGAGCTGTTTTTT; CDR3 protein: CASRDGLAEKNTGELFF
clone size: NA; J gene: TRBJ1-1; CDR3 length: 15; D gene: TRBD1; V gene: TRBV5-8; CDR3 DNA: TGTGCCAGCAGCCCCGAACGGCGAGGGACAGAGGGAGCTTTCTTT; CDR3 protein: CASSPERRGTEGAFF
clone size: NA; J gene: TRBJ2-7; CDR3 length: 14; D gene: NA; V gene: TRBV28; CDR3 DNA: TGTGCCAGCAGTTTATTGCCTAGTACCTACGAGCAGTACTTC; CDR3 protein: CASSLLPSTYEQYF
clone size: once; J gene: TRBJ1-4; CDR3 length: 20; D gene: NA; V gene: TRBV2; CDR3 DNA: TGTGCCAGCAGTGTAACGCAAGTAATCCGGGACCTCGAATTTTCAGAAAAACTGTTTTTT; CDR3 protein: CASSVTQVIRDLEFSEKLFF
clone size: few; J gene: TRBJ1-5; CDR3 length: 15; D gene: NA; V gene: TRBV28; CDR3 DNA: TGTGCCAGCAGTAGCGATGCTTACGGTGTTCGGCCCCAGCATTTT; CDR3 protein: CASSSDAYGVRPQHF
clone size: NA; J gene: TRBJ2-2; CDR3 length: 15; D gene: NA; V gene: TRBV5-6; CDR3 DNA: TGTGCCAGCAGCTTGTTGGGGCCGAACACCGGGGAGCTGTTTTTT; CDR3 protein: CASSLLGPNTGELFF
clone size: NA; J gene: TRBJ1-2; CDR3 length: 14; D gene: NA; V gene: TRBV28; CDR3 DNA: TGTGCCAGCAGTACTTTGGGTCGTGAGTATGGCTACACCTTC; CDR3 protein: CASSTLGREYGYTF
clone size: NA; J gene: TRBJ2-7; CDR3 length: 14; D gene: TRBD1; V gene: TRBV27; CDR3 DNA: TGTGCCAGCAGTTCCCGAGACAGGGCCAAAGAGCAGTACTTC; CDR3 protein: CASSSRDRAKEQYF
clone size: NA; J gene: TRBJ1-1; CDR3 length: 14; D gene: NA; V gene: TRBV4-1; CDR3 DNA: TGCGCCAGCAGCCAAGGACAGGCAGACACTGAAGCTTTCTTT; CDR3 protein: CASSQGQADTEAFF
clone size: NA; J gene: TRBJ1-2; CDR3 length: 13; D gene: TRBD1; V gene: TRBV6-5; CDR3 DNA: TGTGCCAGCCTTGGGGCCAGGGGGGCTGGCTACACCTTC; CDR3 protein: CASLGARGAGYTF
clone size: NA; J gene: TRBJ2-2; CDR3 length: 13; D gene: NA; V gene: TRBV9; CDR3 DNA: TGTGCCAGCAGCGTAGTAGGGGTTGGGCAGCTGTTTTTT; CDR3 protein: CASSVVGVGQLFF
clone size: NA; J gene: TRBJ1-1; CDR3 length: 14; D gene: NA; V gene: TRBV9; CDR3 DNA: TGTGCCAGCAGCCCACGACATTTGAACACTGAAGCTTTCTTT; CDR3 protein: CASSPRHLNTEAFF
clone size: NA; J gene: TRBJ2-7; CDR3 length: 14; D gene: NA; V gene: TRBV5-5; CDR3 DNA: TGTGCCAGCAGTCTCCGGGACCCCTCCTACGAGCAGTACTTC; CDR3 protein: CASSLRDPSYEQYF
clone size: NA; J gene: TRBJ2-1; CDR3 length: 16; D gene: NA; V gene: TRBV5-1; CDR3 DNA: TGCGCCAGCAGCTTGAGCGGCGACAGACTCCCCAATGAGCAGTTCTTC; CDR3 protein: CASSLSGDRLPNEQFF
clone size: NA; J gene: TRBJ2-1; CDR3 length: 13; D gene: NA; V gene: TRBV27; CDR3 DNA: TGTGCCAGCAGTGCGGTTTCCTACAATGAGCAGTTCTTC; CDR3 protein: CASSAVSYNEQFF
clone size: few; J gene: TRBJ2-7; CDR3 length: 15; D gene: NA; V gene: TRBV7-9; CDR3 DNA: TGTGCCAGCAGCGCGCGACTCCCACATAGGGGCGAGCAGTACTTC; CDR3 protein: CASSARLPHRGEQYF
clone size: once; J gene: TRBJ2-7; CDR3 length: 13; D gene: NA; V gene: TRBV5-1; CDR3 DNA: TGCGCCAGCAGCTTGGGTTTGACCTACGAGCAGTACTTC; CDR3 protein: CASSLGLTYEQYF
clone size: NA; J gene: TRBJ2-5; CDR3 length: 17; D gene: TRBD2; V gene: TRBV5-8; CDR3 DNA: TGTGCCAGCAGCTTGAGTGGATCTAGCGGGATCCAAGAGACCCAGTACTTC; CDR3 protein: CASSLSGSSGIQETQYF
clone size: NA; J gene: TRBJ1-2; CDR3 length: 14; D gene: NA; V gene: TRBV29-1; CDR3 DNA: TGCAGCGTTGACCCCCAGGGTGGGAGGGATGGCTACACCTTC; CDR3 protein: CSVDPQGGRDGYTF
clone size: NA; J gene: TRBJ2-7; CDR3 length: 14; D gene: TRBD1; V gene: TRBV7-9; CDR3 DNA: TGTGCCAGCAGCTTAGGAAACAGGGGCGACGAGCAGTACTTC; CDR3 protein: CASSLGNRGDEQYF
clone size: NA; J gene: TRBJ2-7; CDR3 length: 13; D gene: TRBD2; V gene: TRBV7-7; CDR3 DNA: TGTGCTAGCAGCGGGGGGGGATTGGACGAGCAGTACTTC; CDR3 protein: CASSGGGLDEQYF
clone size: once; J gene: TRBJ2-7; CDR3 length: 11; D gene: NA; V gene: TRBV29-1; CDR3 DNA: TGCAGCGGGGCATGGGGGGACGAGCAGTACTTC; CDR3 protein: CSGAWGDEQYF
clone size: NA; J gene: TRBJ2-5; CDR3 length: 13; D gene: NA; V gene: TRBV30; CDR3 DNA: TGTGCCTGGAGTGTGCGAGGGGCGGAGACCCAGTACTTC; CDR3 protein: CAWSVRGAETQYF
clone size: NA; J gene: TRBJ2-7; CDR3 length: 16; D gene: TRBD2; V gene: TRBV29-1; CDR3 DNA: TGCAGCGTTGGGACGGCTAGCGGGAGGGTCTGGAACGAGCAGTACTTC; CDR3 protein: CSVGTASGRVWNEQYF
clone size: NA; J gene: TRBJ2-7; CDR3 length: 15; D gene: NA; V gene: TRBV19; CDR3 DNA: TGTGCCAGTAGTTCCCTTAGCGGTCGCTCCTACGAGCAGTACTTC; CDR3 protein: CASSSLSGRSYEQYF
clone size: NA; J gene: TRBJ2-7; CDR3 length: 16; D gene: TRBD1; V gene: TRBV14; CDR3 DNA: TGTGCCAGCAGCCAACTCCGGACAGGGGTGTATAACGAGCAGTACTTC; CDR3 protein: CASSQLRTGVYNEQYF
clone size: once; J gene: TRBJ2-7; CDR3 length: 14; D gene: NA; V gene: TRBV28; CDR3 DNA: TGTGCCAGCACCAGCGACCGGGCGCGTTTCGAGCAGTACTTC; CDR3 protein: CASTSDRARFEQYF
clone size: NA; J gene: TRBJ1-5; CDR3 length: 15; D gene: NA; V gene: TRBV30; CDR3 DNA: TGTGCCTGGAAGGTGCAGGGACCAGGGAATCAGCCCCAGCATTTT; CDR3 protein: CAWKVQGPGNQPQHF
clone size: NA; J gene: TRBJ2-7; CDR3 length: 14; D gene: TRBD1; V gene: TRBV28; CDR3 DNA: TGTGCCAGCAGTTCACGGACAGGAGTGCCCGAGCAGTACTTC; CDR3 protein: CASSSRTGVPEQYF
clone size: NA; J gene: TRBJ1-1; CDR3 length: 14; D gene: NA; V gene: TRBV11-2; CDR3 DNA: TGTGCCAGCAGCTTTGGACAGACAAACACTGAAGCTTTCTTT; CDR3 protein: CASSFGQTNTEAFF
clone size: NA; J gene: TRBJ2-3; CDR3 length: 17; D gene: TRBD2; V gene: TRBV9; CDR3 DNA: TGTGCCAGCAGCGTAGAGATGGGAGGGCCGGGAGCAGATACGCAGTATTTT; CDR3 protein: CASSVEMGGPGADTQYF
clone size: NA; J gene: TRBJ1-2; CDR3 length: 14; D gene: TRBD1; V gene: TRBV6-5; CDR3 DNA: TGTGCCAGCAGTCTACGACAGGGGGTGGATGGCTACACCTTC; CDR3 protein: CASSLRQGVDGYTF
clone size: NA; J gene: TRBJ2-3; CDR3 length: 15; D gene: NA; V gene: TRBV28; CDR3 DNA: TGTGCCAGCAGTTTTGTGGGAGGTGGGACAGATACGCAGTATTTT; CDR3 protein: CASSFVGGGTDTQYF
clone size: NA; J gene: TRBJ1-5; CDR3 length: 16; D gene: TRBD1; V gene: TRBV14; CDR3 DNA: TGTGCCAGCAGCCAAGAAACAGGGGGCTTCAATCAGCCCCAGCATTTT; CDR3 protein: CASSQETGGFNQPQHF
clone size: NA; J gene: TRBJ2-5; CDR3 length: 14; D gene: NA; V gene: TRBV7-2; CDR3 DNA: TGTGCCAGCAGCTTAGGGTCAGGGGGGGAGACCCAGTACTTC; CDR3 protein: CASSLGSGGETQYF
clone size: NA; J gene: TRBJ1-2; CDR3 length: 16; D gene: NA; V gene: TRBV18; CDR3 DNA: TGTGCCAGCTCACGCGGGACGGGGGGCGCTAACTATGGCTACACCTTC; CDR3 protein: CASSRGTGGANYGYTF
clone size: NA; J gene: TRBJ2-7; CDR3 length: 16; D gene: NA; V gene: TRBV2; CDR3 DNA: TGTGCCAGCAGTGCCCAAATGGGTATGGCATCCTACGAGCAGTACTTC; CDR3 protein: CASSAQMGMASYEQYF
clone size: NA; J gene: TRBJ2-1; CDR3 length: 14; D gene: NA; V gene: TRBV6-5; CDR3 DNA: TGTGCCAGCACCAAGGGGGGGAGTCACAATGAGCAGTTCTTC; CDR3 protein: CASTKGGSHNEQFF
clone size: NA; J gene: TRBJ2-7; CDR3 length: 14; D gene: NA; V gene: TRBV21-1; CDR3 DNA: TGTGCCAGCAGCAGAATCGGGCCTCCAAACGAGCAGTACTTC; CDR3 protein: CASSRIGPPNEQYF
clone size: NA; J gene: TRBJ2-5; CDR3 length: 12; D gene: NA; V gene: TRBV5-4; CDR3 DNA: TGTGCCAGCAGCTATCCTCAAGAGACCCAGTACTTC; CDR3 protein: CASSYPQETQYF